One and the same sample provided the 17 T cell receptor beta chains below, sequenced in a study of blood T cells in healthy people across ages. PCR was performed a second time for roughly 7 to 12 cycles using a sample-barcoded 5' primer and a J-beta primer mix. TCRdb re-called the 5' RACE reads with MiXCR, one entry per CDR3 protein. The sample holds about 930,000 distinct CDR3 sequences; roughly 29% are singletons and the top ten take about 9.4%. This same sample was also taken into another study, of T cells of mothers and their children.

Sequencing input: blood. These receptors were collected from a woman between 35 and 50 years old in good health.

Notes on this clonotype: One junction end does not reproduce the germline sequence, and a read error may be involved. The rearrangement links TRBV7-8 to TRBJ2-1; D is uncertain. The CDR3 has 12 residues. Germline-derived CDR1 and CDR2 are SGHVS and FQNEAQ. The CDR3 spells CAGSLPADEQFF. The CDR3 nucleotides are TGTGCCGGCAGCCTTCCGGCCGACGAGCAGTTCTTC.

This clonotype was found many times. The CDR3 bases are TGCAGCGTAATACAGGAAAGCACCTACAATGAGCAGTTCTTC. As protein: CSVIQESTYNEQFF. The gene calls are TRBV29-1 and TRBJ2-1, with D maybe TRBD1 (5 bases). This CDR3 region has 14 residues. The V end lost 6 bases, the J end lost 2 bases, and 14 bases lay between the germline ends. In germline, CDR1 is SQVTM, CDR2 ANQGSEA.

The chain uses TRBV7-8 and TRBJ2-1; the match to TRBD2 covers 10 bases. The V and J ends lost 2 bases and 5 bases, in that order; junction bases with no gene match: 6. The CDR3 extends over 16 amino acids. Germline CDR1 is SGHVS and CDR2 is FQNEAQ. CDR3 protein: CASSLLAGVLNNEQFF. The CDR3 region has the DNA TGTGCCAGCAGCTTACTAGCGGGGGTCCTCAACAATGAGCAGTTCTTC.

A note on this clonotype: A much larger clone is a single base away; this may be a read error. The chain carries TRBV5-1 and TRBJ1-4; 8 positions match TRBD1. Germline assignment: CDR1 SGHRS and CDR2 YFSETQ. This CDR3 comprises 16 residues. This CDR3 is CASSGTGDATNEKRFF. The CDR3 DNA follows: TGCGCCAGCAGCGGGACAGGAGATGCAACTAATGAAAAACGGTTTTTT.

This clonotype was counted many times. V gene TRBV24-1 combines with J gene TRBJ2-3; D unresolved. Looked up from germline, CDR1 is KGHDR and CDR2 is SFDVKD. The CDR3 sequence is 12 residues long. Trimming cost V 6 bases and J 11 bases, with 14 bases left between them. CDR3 loop: CATSFPGGEQYF. The CDR3 DNA sequence: TGTGCCACCAGTTTCCCCGGTGGTGAGCAGTATTTT.

In its sample, this clonotype was seen many times. The chain couples TRBV28 to TRBJ1-1; possibly TRBD1 for D (6 bases). Trimming pared 3 bases from V and 0 bases from J, leaving 11 bases between. Germline assignment: CDR1 MDHEN and CDR2 SYDVKM. This CDR3 contains 15 residues. CDR3 DNA: TGTGCCAGCAGTTTGCCAGGGGATATGAACACTGAAGCTTTCTTT. It translates to CASSLPGDMNTEAFF.

The chain links TRBV7-9 to TRBJ2-7; the D call may be TRBD1 or TRBD2 (5 bases each). This CDR3 contains 19 residues. Trimming took 5 bases from V and 2 from J, leaving 28 bases between them. CDR1 is SEHNR, CDR2 FQNEAQ, per germline (reference sequence). In DNA, the CDR3 is TGTGCCAGCAGCCTAAGCCCAGACCGCGCTCAGGGTAGCGCCTACGAGCAGTACTTC. The encoded protein is CASSLSPDRAQGSAYEQYF.

This sequence joins TRBV12-3 or TRBV12-4 and TRBJ1-2; 8 bases match TRBD1. The CDR3 contains 16 residues. J gave up 8 bases and V 6 bases, and 17 bases lay outside the gene matches. The CDR3 region has the DNA TGTGCCAGCAGCCTAGCGGGGACAGGTACTATTTACGGCTACACCTTC. It specifies CASSLAGTGTIYGYTF.

The V call is TRBV6-1, the J call TRBJ2-1; maybe TRBD1 (6 bases). CDR1 and CDR2 (germline): MNHNS, SASEGT. V dropped 6 bases and J dropped 4 bases, with 10 bases sitting between them. This CDR3 comprises 13 residues. CDR3 sequence (DNA): TGTGCCAGCAGATTTGGACAGTACAATGAGCAGTTCTTC. The encoded protein is CASRFGQYNEQFF.

V gene TRBV12-3 or TRBV12-4 combines with J gene TRBJ2-3, with 7 bases aligning to TRBD2. With 2 bases clipped from V and 5 bases from J, the junction kept 7 bases outside the gene matches. This CDR3 is built from 15 residues. Here the CDR3 reads CASSLWRGKGDTQYF. In DNA, the CDR3 is TGTGCCAGCAGTTTATGGCGGGGGAAGGGAGATACGCAGTATTTT.

This chain links TRBV27 with TRBJ1-5; possibly TRBD1 for D (5 bases). The germline V gene encodes CDR1 MNHEY and CDR2 SMNVEV (reference sequence). The CDR3 covers 16 residues. Trimming removed 6 bases at V and 4 bases at J, with 19 bases between. The CDR3 sequence is CASSTLKGPKNQPQHF. The CDR3 nucleotides are TGTGCCAGCAGCACCTTAAAGGGGCCCAAAAATCAGCCCCAGCATTTT.

The chain uses TRBV28 and TRBJ2-7; D is unclear. The CDR3 length is 14 residues. Trimming left V 2 bases short and J 6 bases short, with 14 bases between. Germline V gene data show CDR1 as MDHEN and CDR2 as SYDVKM. As DNA, the CDR3 is TGTGCCAGCAGTTTAGGGGTCCTCCTCGGCGAGCAGTACTTC. Amino acid sequence: CASSLGVLLGEQYF.

A word on this clonotype: This sequence may be a read error, since a much larger clone differs from it by one base. V and J are TRBV12-3 or TRBV12-4 and TRBJ2-7; D may correspond to TRBD1 or TRBD2 (5 bases each). This CDR3 is built from 12 residues. The germline V and J ends were trimmed by 6 bases and 9 bases, with 15 bases remaining between them. For the CDR3, the DNA is TGTGCCAGCAGCCCGGGACGAGCAGTGCAGTACTTC. It yields the protein CASSPGRAVQYF.

This clonotype was seen a handful of times. The chain is built from TRBV9 and TRBJ2-3; D remains unclear. The CDR3 has 13 amino acids. Deletions cut 3 bases from V and 6 bases from J, with 11 bases between. Per germline, CDR1 SGDLS and CDR2 YYNGEE. The CDR3: CASSASGVDTQYF. The CDR3 DNA reads as TGTGCCAGCAGCGCCTCTGGGGTCGATACGCAGTATTTT.

This clonotype was observed many times. The junction departs from germline at one end; a sequencing error may be responsible. V usage is TRBV20-1 and J usage is TRBJ2-5; a possible D gene is TRBD2 (6 bases). Germline loops: CDR1 DFQATT, CDR2 SNEGSKA (reference sequence). The CDR3 covers 14 residues. The CDR3 is CSAREEGSQGTQYF. CDR3 in DNA: TGCAGTGCTAGAGAGGAGGGCTCCCAAGGGACCCAGTACTTC.

Of note for this clonotype: At one end, the junction sequence differs from germline, possibly due to a read error. The rearrangement joins TRBV13 to TRBJ2-1; D assignment may be TRBD1 or TRBD2 (5 bases each). Germline V gives CDR1 PRHDT, CDR2 FYEKMQ (reference sequence). The CDR3 has 15 amino acids. In DNA, the CDR3 is TGTGCCAGCAGCCGGGACGGCAGCTCCTACAATGGGCAGTTCTTC. As protein: CASSRDGSSYNGQFF. Full variable domain (remainder filled in from reference TRBV13 and TRBJ2-1): AAGVIQSPRHLIKEKRETATLKCYPIPRHDTVYWYQQGPGQDPQFLISFYEKMQSDKGSIPDRFSAQQFSDYHSELNMSSLELGDSALYFCASSRDGSSYNGQFFGPGTRLTVL.

The sample holds many counts of this clonotype. The J gene is TRBJ2-5, the V gene TRBV12-3 or TRBV12-4; 9 nucleotides line up with TRBD2. V lost 5 bases, J lost 5 bases, and 9 bases stayed unmatched. The length of the CDR3 is 15 residues. The DNA of the CDR3 is TGTGCCAGCAGTCTGGTAGCGGGGGTGAGGGAGACCCAGTACTTC. Translating gives CASSLVAGVRETQYF.